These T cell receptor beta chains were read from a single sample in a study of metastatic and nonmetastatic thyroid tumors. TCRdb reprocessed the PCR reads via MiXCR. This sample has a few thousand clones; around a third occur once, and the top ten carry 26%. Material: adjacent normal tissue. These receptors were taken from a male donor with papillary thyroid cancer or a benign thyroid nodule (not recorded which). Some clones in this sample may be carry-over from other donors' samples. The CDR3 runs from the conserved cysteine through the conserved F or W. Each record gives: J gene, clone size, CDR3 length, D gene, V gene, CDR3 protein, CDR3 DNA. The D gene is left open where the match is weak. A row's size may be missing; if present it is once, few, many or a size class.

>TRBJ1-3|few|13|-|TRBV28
CASSSSRIGTIYF
TGTGCCAGCAGTTCCAGTAGGATAGGCACCATATATTTT
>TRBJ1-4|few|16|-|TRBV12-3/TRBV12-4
CASSRGQRTTNEKLFF
TGTGCCAGCAGCCGTGGACAGCGGACAACTAATGAAAAACTGTTTTTT
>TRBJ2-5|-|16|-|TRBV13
CASSLGGPRGQETQYF
TGTGCCAGCAGCTTAGGGGGCCCCCGGGGCCAAGAGACCCAGTACTTC
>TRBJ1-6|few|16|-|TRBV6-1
CASSEVARDGYSPLHF
TGTGCCAGCAGTGAGGTAGCCCGGGACGGATATTCACCCCTCCACTTT
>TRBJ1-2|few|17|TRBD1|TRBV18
CASSPNAPGQGVYGYTF
TGTGCCAGCTCACCAAACGCCCCGGGACAGGGAGTTTATGGCTACACCTTC
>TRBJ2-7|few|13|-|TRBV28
CASSFSSTYEQYF
TGTGCCAGCAGTTTTAGCTCCACCTACGAGCAGTACTTC
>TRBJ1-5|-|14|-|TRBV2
CASSEGYSNQPQHF
TGTGCCAGCAGTGAAGGCTATAGCAATCAGCCCCAGCATTTT
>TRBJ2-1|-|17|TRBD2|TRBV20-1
CSAVGTSGRMSYNEKFF
TGCAGTGCAGTCGGGACTAGCGGGAGGATGTCCTACAATGAGAAGTTCTTC
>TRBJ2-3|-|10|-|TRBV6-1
CASFHVTQYF
TGCGCCTCCTTTCACGTTACGCAGTATTTT
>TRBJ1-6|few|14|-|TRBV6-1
CASSPGTTNSPLHF
TGTGCCAGCAGCCCCGGGACGACGAATTCACCCCTCCACTTT
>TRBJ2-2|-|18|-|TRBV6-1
CASSINPYRAGDTGELFF
TGTGCCAGCAGTATAAACCCTTACAGGGCAGGGGACACCGGGGAGCTGTTTTTT
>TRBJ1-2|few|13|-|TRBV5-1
CASSSGIRCGYTF
TGCGCTAGCAGCTCCGGGATCCGCTGTGGCTACACCTTC
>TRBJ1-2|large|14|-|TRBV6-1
CASSHRRPEEGYTF
TGTGCCAGCAGTCACCGGCGGCCGGAAGAAGGCTACACCTTC
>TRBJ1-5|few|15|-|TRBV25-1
CASPVGQDGNQPQHF
TGTGCCAGCCCTGTTGGACAAGATGGTAATCAGCCCCAGCATTTT
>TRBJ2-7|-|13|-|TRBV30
CAWSIQGPYEQYF
TGTGCCTGGAGTATCCAGGGCCCCTACGAGCAGTACTTC
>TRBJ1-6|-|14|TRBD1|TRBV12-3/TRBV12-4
CASPLRDRASPLHF
TGTGCCAGCCCCCTCCGGGACAGGGCATCACCCCTCCACTTT
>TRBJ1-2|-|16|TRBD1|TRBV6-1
CAISENGQGRLSGYTF
TGTGCCATCAGTGAAAACGGACAGGGGCGGTTGAGCGGCTACACCTTC
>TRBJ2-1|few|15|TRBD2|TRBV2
CASSESGSSVDEQFF
TGTGCCAGCAGTGAAAGCGGGAGCTCGGTGGATGAGCAGTTCTTC
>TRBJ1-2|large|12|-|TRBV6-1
CASSLPGGFWPF
TGTGCCAGCAGTCTTCCCGGGGGGTTCTGGCCCTTC
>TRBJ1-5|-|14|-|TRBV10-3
CAISESTANQPQHF
TGTGCCATCAGTGAGTCGACAGCGAATCAGCCCCAGCATTTT
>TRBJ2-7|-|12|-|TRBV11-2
CASSRLGYEQYF
TGTGCCAGCAGTAGACTAGGCTACGAGCAGTACTTC
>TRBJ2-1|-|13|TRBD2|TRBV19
CASRGGSDNEQFF
TGTGCCAGTCGCGGGGGGTCCGACAATGAGCAGTTCTTC